One sample yielded the 18 T cell receptor beta chains listed below, sequenced in a study of blood T cells in healthy people across ages (dated by TCRdb to the mid-2010s). The method was 5' RACE. Instrument on record: Illumina HiSeq 2500. A second PCR of 7 to 11 cycles was performed with a sample-barcoded 5' primer and a J-beta primer mix. The public reads were quality trimmed at Q25 with fastp and then assembled into clones with MiXCR by TCRdb, keeping productive beta chains. Rows are unified per CDR3 protein, each entry keeping the most common DNA and genes. The sample has approximately 940,000 distinct CDR3 sequences on record, around 48% of them singletons. 13% of the sample lies in the top ten. Sample: blood. These receptors all stem from a young man in good health.

This sequence joins TRBV5-1 and TRBJ2-3, with D perhaps TRBD2 (5 bases). Between the trimmed V and J ends, which lost 2 bases and 0 bases, there was a span of 13 bases. In germline, CDR1 is SGHRS, CDR2 YFSETQ. This CDR3 has 16 amino acids. CDR3 residues: CASSLLPGSSTDTQYF. Written as DNA, the CDR3 is TGCGCCAGCAGCTTACTCCCGGGATCTAGCACAGATACGCAGTATTTT.

This clonotype is a singleton in its sample. The gene calls are TRBV5-1 and TRBJ2-7; D possibly corresponds to TRBD2 (5 bases). Germline V gene data show CDR1 as SGHRS and CDR2 as YFSETQ. The CDR3 is made up of 14 amino acids. With 2 bases removed from V and 7 bases from J, the gap between germline ends came to 16 bases. The CDR3 loop reads CASSLGRPEGEQYF. CDR3 DNA: TGCGCCAGCAGCTTAGGACGCCCAGAGGGAGAGCAGTACTTC.

The chain recombines TRBV9 with TRBJ2-5; D may match TRBD1 or TRBD2 (5 bases each). V lost 3 bases and J lost 5, with 20 bases in between. The CDR3 runs 16 residues. In germline, CDR1 is SGDLS, CDR2 YYNGEE. CDR3 region: CASSASRDALGETQYF. As DNA, the CDR3 is TGTGCCAGCAGCGCCTCCCGGGACGCCCTAGGGGAGACCCAGTACTTC. The full variable domain, in which reference TRBV9 and TRBJ2-5 provide the parts outside the CDR3, is DSGVTQTPKHLITATGQRVTLRCSPRSGDLSVYWYQQSLDQGLQFLIQYYNGEERAKGNILERFSAQQFPDLHSELNLSSLELGDSALYFCASSASRDALGETQYFGPGTRLLVL.

This clonotype has a handful of counts. This chain connects TRBV4-2 to TRBJ2-3; D unresolved. The germline CDR1 and CDR2 sequences are LGHNA and YNFKEQ. Trimming cost V 3 bases and J 4 bases, with 5 bases left between them. This CDR3 comprises 12 residues. The CDR3: CASSHASDTQYF. In DNA, the CDR3 is TGTGCCAGCAGCCATGCTTCAGATACGCAGTATTTT.

This clonotype was recorded a few times. The V and J genes are TRBV20-1 and TRBJ2-7, with 7 bases identical to TRBD1. V shed 5 bases, J shed 6 bases, and the junction held 10 bases outside the gene matches. Germline values: CDR1 DFQATT, CDR2 SNEGSKA (reference sequence). The CDR3 consists of 13 residues. The CDR3 DNA reads as TGCAGTGCTCCAACAGGGGCGGGTTCCGAGCAGTACTTC. Translated: CSAPTGAGSEQYF.

This chain joins TRBV18 and TRBJ2-3; D might be TRBD2 (5 bases). Germline values: CDR1 KGHSH, CDR2 LQKENI. Deletions cut 6 bases from V and 5 bases from J, with 21 bases between. The CDR3 has 16 residues. CDR3 region: CASSPTTAVGGDTQYF. The CDR3 region has the DNA TGTGCCAGCTCCCCGACGACGGCTGTAGGAGGAGATACGCAGTATTTT. The variable domain in full, with the rest retrieved from reference TRBV18 and TRBJ2-3, is NAGVMQNPRHLVRRRGQEARLRCSPMKGHSHVYWYRQLPEEGLKFMVYLQKENIIDESGMPKERFSAEFPKEGPSILRIQQVVRGDSAAYFCASSPTTAVGGDTQYFGPGTRLTVL.

This clonotype was recorded many times. This chain joins TRBV6-2 or TRBV6-3 and TRBJ2-7, with 11 bases matching TRBD1. The CDR3 is made up of 15 amino acids. Germline V lookup: CDR1 MNHEY, CDR2 SVGEGT. V trimming: 4 bases; J trimming: 3 bases; junction bases outside the gene matches: 5. The CDR3 coding sequence is TGTGCCAGCAGTTCGACTGGGACAGGGGGCTACGAGCAGTACTTC. It is translated as CASSSTGTGGYEQYF.

The chain is built from TRBV11-2 and TRBJ2-7; maybe TRBD2 (5 bases). Germline V gene lookup returns CDR1 SGHAT and CDR2 FQNNGV. Trimming shortened V by 1 base and J by 2 bases, and 9 bases separated the two germline ends. The CDR3 loop spans 14 amino acids. The CDR3 spells CASSLGTLAYEQYF. The CDR3 bases are TGTGCCAGCAGCTTAGGGACTCTTGCCTACGAGCAGTACTTC. Full variable domain (rest looked up from reference TRBV11-2 and TRBJ2-7): EAGVAQSPRYKIIEKRQSVAFWCNPISGHATLYWYQQILGQGPKLLIQFQNNGVVDDSQLPKDRFSAERLKGVDSTLKIQPAKLEDSAVYLCASSLGTLAYEQYFGPGTRLTVT.

CDR3 protein: CASSLCLAGPKDEQFF. DNA of the CDR3: TGTGCCAGCAGCTTATGCTTGGCAGGACCCAAGGATGAGCAGTTCTTC. V is TRBV7-3 and J is TRBJ2-1; D remains unclear. The V end was cut by 2 bases, the J end by 8 bases, with 19 bases between. CDR1 SGHTA and CDR2 FQGTGA come from the germline V gene. The CDR3 loop spans 16 amino acids.

The table lists this clonotype with a few counts. The gene calls are TRBV5-1 and TRBJ1-6, with D unresolved. CDR1 and CDR2 (germline): SGHRS, YFSETQ. V lost 0 bases, J lost 9 bases, and 7 bases lay in between. This CDR3 region has 13 residues. The CDR3 coding sequence is TGCGCCAGCAGCTTGGAGTGGAGTTCACCCCTCCACTTT. Translating it yields CASSLEWSSPLHF. Looking up the rest from reference TRBV5-1 and TRBJ1-6 gives the full variable domain: KAGVTQTPRYLIKTRGQQVTLSCSPISGHRSVSWYQQTPGQGLQFLFEYFSETQRNKGNFPGRFSGRQFSNSRSEMNVSTLELGDSALYLCASSLEWSSPLHFGNGTRLTVT.

The V gene is TRBV5-1, the J gene TRBJ2-7; the D gene is possibly TRBD1 (6 bases). V lost 2 bases, J lost 6 bases, and 9 bases lay in between. CDR1 is SGHRS, CDR2 YFSETQ, per germline. The CDR3 runs to 12 residues. The CDR3 region has the DNA TGCGCCAGCAGCTTCGACAGGAGCGAGCAGTACTTC. Its protein product is CASSFDRSEQYF.

The chain carries TRBV6-5 and TRBJ2-7, with 7 bases aligning to TRBD2. The V segment lost 1 base and the J segment 1 base; nucleotides outside the gene matches: 4. The CDR3 length is 15 residues. Per germline, CDR1 MNHEY and CDR2 SVGAGI. As DNA, the CDR3 is TGTGCCAGCAGTTACTTGGCGGGGGATTCCTACGAGCAGTACTTC. It yields the protein CASSYLAGDSYEQYF.

The table lists this clonotype with a few counts. CDR3 bases: TGTGCCAGCAGCTTGGGGAATTCGGGAAGGACCTTTGGGGCCATTCAGTACTTC. This codes for CASSLGNSGRTFGAIQYF. The chain is built from TRBV7-2 and TRBJ2-4; the D gene could be TRBD1 or TRBD2 (5 bases each). The CDR3 has 18 residues. Germline V gene lookup returns CDR1 SGHTA and CDR2 FQGNSA. V dropped 3 bases and J dropped 9 bases, with 27 bases sitting between them.

The V call is TRBV3-1, the J call TRBJ1-4; D ambiguous. With 3 bases removed from V and 7 bases from J, the gap between germline ends came to 9 bases. There are 13 residues in the CDR3. CDR1 LGHDT and CDR2 YNNKEL come from the germline V gene (reference sequence). CDR3 residues: CASSQAIGEKLFF. CDR3 bases: TGTGCCAGCAGCCAGGCTATAGGTGAAAAACTGTTTTTT.

The V gene is TRBV28, the J gene TRBJ1-6, with TRBD1 matching over 10 bases. Germline CDR1 MDHEN, CDR2 SYDVKM. Trimming took 6 bases from V and 1 from J; bases not matched to a gene: 9. The CDR3 sequence is 18 residues long. CDR3 residues: CASRYDRGRGSYNSPLHF. In DNA form, the CDR3 reads TGTGCCAGCAGATATGACAGGGGGCGGGGGTCCTATAATTCACCCCTCCACTTT.

V and J are TRBV27 and TRBJ1-5; the D is unclear. CDR1 MNHEY and CDR2 SMNVEV come from the germline V gene (reference sequence). The CDR3 has 15 amino acids. V was clipped by 1 base and J by 2 bases, with 9 bases between them. CDR3 protein: CASSLFPFGNQPQHF. The CDR3 DNA sequence: TGTGCCAGCAGTTTATTCCCCTTCGGCAATCAGCCCCAGCATTTT.

J is TRBJ2-3 and V is TRBV7-2; maybe TRBD2 (6 bases). This CDR3 is 17 amino acids long. The ends were cut back, 5 bases at V and 4 bases at J, with 22 bases in the middle. Germline CDR1 reads SGHTA; CDR2 reads FQGNSA. Here the CDR3 DNA reads TGTGCCAGCAGCCTTAGGACGGCGGGGAGCCGGCCAGATACGCAGTATTTT. Its translation: CASSLRTAGSRPDTQYF. The full variable domain, with the rest looked up from reference TRBV7-2 and TRBJ2-3, is GAGVSQSPSNKVTEKGKDVELRCDPISGHTALYWYRQSLGQGLEFLIYFQGNSAPDKSGLPSDRFSAERTGGSVSTLTIQRTQQEDSAVYLCASSLRTAGSRPDTQYFGPGTRLTVL.

The rearrangement uses TRBV13 and TRBJ1-2; D unresolved. Deletions cut 5 bases from V and 0 bases from J, with 7 bases between. Germline V CDR1 and CDR2: PRHDT, FYEKMQ (reference sequence). This CDR3 has 13 residues. The CDR3 is CASSPLANYGYTF. The CDR3 nucleotides read TGTGCCAGCAGCCCCTTAGCTAACTATGGCTACACCTTC.